This T cell receptor (beta chain) was observed in a study of blood T cell repertoires in COVID-19. Study summary: The origin of the acute and convalescent COVID-19 samples was the United States, Italy and Spain. PBMCs, B-cell-depleted T cells, or T cells were the source of the cDNA or gDNA that made up the material.

In the original processing: Reference gene primer amplification gave estimated nucleated cell counts. Here immunoSEQ multiplex PCR was the method, and the copy in TCRdb shows in-frame clones only, minus some. V and J calls and clone size come straight from that table; D and trimming were deduced from the DNA. The sample yields 40,000 or so clones, around four fifths seen once. In germline, CDR1 is SGHTA, CDR2 FQGNSA. The CDR3 totals 14 residues. With V trimmed by 5 bases and J by 2 bases, 3 bases remained unmatched. The chain couples TRBV7-2 to TRBJ1-2; 9 bases fit TRBD1. The clonotype was recovered from a man aged 45 to 65 with active COVID-19. Sequencing used peripheral blood. The CDR3 here is CASSRDRANYGYTF. The CDR3 DNA reads TGTGCCAGCAGCAGGGACAGGGCCAACTATGGCTACACCTTC.